The entry below describes one TCR beta chain. Method: immunoSEQ multiplex PCR; TCRdb's copy keeps in-frame clones and lacks some. The table includes about 150,000 clones, roughly four fifths detected once. This sample is part of a study of cytomegalovirus exposure and HLA in healthy donors. V lost 0 bases and J 6 bases, leaving 9 bases between the germline ends. CDR1 SGHRS and CDR2 YFSETQ come from the germline V gene. This CDR3 spans 13 amino acids. This TCR was recovered from a man aged 30 to 39 in good health and CMV-seropositive. The sample was PBMCs. The chain combines TRBV5-1 with TRBJ1-1; D is undetermined. CDR3 region: CASSLELESEAFF. CDR3 nucleotides: TGCGCCAGCAGCTTGGAGCTCGAGTCTGAAGCTTTCTTT.